Detailed here is one T cell receptor (beta chain). The CDR3 is 13 amino acids. Per the germline V gene, CDR1 is SGHRS and CDR2 is YFSETQ. Unmatched junction bases numbered 6, after V lost 4 bases and J lost 8 bases. The sample comes from a study of T cell changes during pregnancy in multiple sclerosis. The data were produced by immunoSEQ multiplex PCR, yet TCRdb's version contains in-frame clones alone and is incomplete. Of 70,000 or so clones listed, approximately 90% are singletons. The source is a female donor with multiple sclerosis, enrolled in a pregnancy study. The sample here was peripheral blood, taken in the third trimester of pregnancy. This chain joins TRBV5-1 and TRBJ2-4, with 7 positions matching TRBD1. CDR3: CASSPETGDIQYF. Here the CDR3 DNA reads TGCGCCAGCAGCCCGGAAACAGGGGACATTCAGTACTTC.